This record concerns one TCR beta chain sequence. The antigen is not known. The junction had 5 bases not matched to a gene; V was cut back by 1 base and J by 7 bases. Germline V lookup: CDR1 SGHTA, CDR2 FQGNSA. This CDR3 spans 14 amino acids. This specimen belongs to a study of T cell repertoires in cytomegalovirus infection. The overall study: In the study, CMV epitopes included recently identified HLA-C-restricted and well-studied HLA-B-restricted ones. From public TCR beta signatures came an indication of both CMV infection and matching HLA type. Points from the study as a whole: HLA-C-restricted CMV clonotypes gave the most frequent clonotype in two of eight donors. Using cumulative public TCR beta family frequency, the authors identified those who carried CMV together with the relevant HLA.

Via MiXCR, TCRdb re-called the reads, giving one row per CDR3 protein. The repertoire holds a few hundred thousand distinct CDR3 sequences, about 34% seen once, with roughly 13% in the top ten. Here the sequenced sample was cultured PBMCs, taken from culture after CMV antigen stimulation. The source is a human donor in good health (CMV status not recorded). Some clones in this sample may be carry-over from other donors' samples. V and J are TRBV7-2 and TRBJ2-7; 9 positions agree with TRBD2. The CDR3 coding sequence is TGTGCCAGCAGCTTAGTGGTAGCGGGAGTTGAGCAGTACTTC. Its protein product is CASSLVVAGVEQYF.